These 19 T cell receptor beta chains were all obtained from the same sample, sequenced in a study of blood T cell repertoires in COVID-19. Sequenced by immunoSEQ multiplex PCR; TCRdb stores in-frame clones only, minus some. Here the sample spans around 78,000 clones, 90% being singletons. The source material was peripheral blood. These receptors all stem from a woman aged 50 to 60 in a cohort sampled during active COVID-19.

This chain links TRBV7-3 with TRBJ1-1; the D is unclear. The germline V gene has CDR1 SGHTA and CDR2 FQGTGA. With 5 bases removed from V and 4 bases from J, the gap between germline ends came to 11 bases. This CDR3 has 13 residues. Written as DNA, the CDR3 is TGTGCCAGCAGCCCTAACTCCCTCACTGAAGCTTTCTTT. Protein product: CASSPNSLTEAFF.

The chain uses TRBV5-1 and TRBJ2-3, with 9 bases matching TRBD2. In germline, CDR1 is SGHRS, CDR2 YFSETQ. The CDR3 covers 17 residues. V was pared by 3 bases and J by 2 bases, with 10 bases of the junction left unmatched. CDR3 sequence (DNA): TGCGCCAGCAGCTCCCCTAAGACTAGCGGCCCCACAGATACGCAGTATTTT. Translation: CASSSPKTSGPTDTQYF. The full variable domain, its missing parts supplied by reference TRBV5-1 and TRBJ2-3, is KAGVTQTPRYLIKTRGQQVTLSCSPISGHRSVSWYQQTPGQGLQFLFEYFSETQRNKGNFPGRFSGRQFSNSRSEMNVSTLELGDSALYLCASSSPKTSGPTDTQYFGPGTRLTVL.

The chain combines TRBV27 with TRBJ1-6, with D maybe TRBD1 (6 bases). Germline V lookup: CDR1 MNHEY, CDR2 SMNVEV (reference sequence). The CDR3 is 13 amino acids. The ends were cut back, 7 bases at V and 8 bases at J, with 12 bases in the middle. CDR3 amino acids: CASMAGDYSPLHF. CDR3 nucleotide sequence: TGTGCCAGCATGGCAGGGGATTATTCACCCCTCCACTTT.

In this sample, this clone turned up once. This chain links TRBV6-6 with TRBJ2-1; 13 nucleotides match TRBD2. The CDR3 is made up of 16 amino acids. Germline V gives CDR1 MNHNY, CDR2 SVGAGI (reference sequence). V lost 6 bases, J lost 2 bases, and 4 bases stayed unmatched. The CDR3 reads CASSRLAGGTYNEQFF. The CDR3 DNA sequence: TGTGCCAGCAGCAGACTAGCGGGAGGAACCTACAATGAGCAGTTCTTC.

The gene calls are TRBV9 and TRBJ2-3; weak D call: TRBD2 (6 bases). CDR1 and CDR2 (germline): SGDLS, YYNGEE. The ends were cut back, 0 bases at V and 5 bases at J, with 10 bases in the middle. The CDR3 loop spans 14 amino acids. CDR3 sequence (DNA): TGTGCCAGCAGCGTAGGCGGGACGGGAGATACGCAGTATTTT. Its protein is CASSVGGTGDTQYF.

V gene TRBV18 combines with J gene TRBJ1-2, with 7 bases lining up with TRBD1. CDR1 KGHSH and CDR2 LQKENI come from the germline V gene. The V gene end was trimmed by 0 bases and the J gene end by 9 bases; junction bases not matched to a gene: 7. The CDR3 runs to 14 residues. The CDR3 DNA sequence: TGTGCCAGCTCACCACCGGGACAGTCTAAGAGCTACACCTTC. Translating it yields CASSPPGQSKSYTF.

This clone was recorded once. V is TRBV19 and J is TRBJ2-7; D might be TRBD1 (5 bases). Germline loops: CDR1 LNHDA, CDR2 SQIVND (reference sequence). The V end lost 5 bases, the J end lost 2 bases, and 13 bases lay between the germline ends. The CDR3 contains 14 residues. The CDR3 is CASSSTGRPYEQYF. The CDR3, as DNA: TGTGCCAGTAGTTCAACAGGACGACCCTACGAGCAGTACTTC. The complete variable domain, with remaining parts taken from reference TRBV19 and TRBJ2-7, reads DGGITQSPKYLFRKEGQNVTLSCEQNLNHDAMYWYRQDPGQGLRLIYYSQIVNDFQKGDIAEGYSVSREKKESFPLTVTSAQKNPTAFYLCASSSTGRPYEQYFGPGTRLTVT.

The chain is built from TRBV7-2 and TRBJ2-2; TRBD2 matches 14 bases. Per germline, CDR1 SGHTA and CDR2 FQGNSA. V lost 2 bases and J lost 4; bases outside the gene matches: 3. This CDR3 region has 17 residues. CDR3 amino acids: CASSLFGTSGGTGELFF. CDR3 in DNA: TGTGCCAGCAGCTTATTTGGGACTAGCGGGGGCACCGGGGAGCTGTTTTTT.

This chain connects TRBV29-1 to TRBJ2-7; 7 positions agree with TRBD2. Germline CDR1 is SQVTM and CDR2 is ANQGSEA. CDR3 length: 15 amino acids. Unmatched junction bases numbered 12, after V lost 6 bases and J lost 1 base. The CDR3 region has the DNA TGCAGCGTCCTTAGGGGAGGGAGAGGATCCTACGAGCAGTACTTC. Translating it yields CSVLRGGRGSYEQYF.

The gene calls are TRBV6-5 and TRBJ1-5, with no clear D. The CDR3 has 14 residues. V lost 10 bases, J lost 5 bases, and 18 bases lay in between. Germline CDR1 and CDR2: MNHEY and SVGAGI. The CDR3 region is CAITNAGRDQPQHF. Here the CDR3 DNA reads TGTGCCATTACGAATGCCGGTCGGGATCAGCCCCAGCATTTT.

CDR3 loop: CASRGPGASDSYEQYF. Here the CDR3 DNA reads TGTGCCAGCAGGGGCCCCGGGGCTAGCGACTCCTACGAGCAGTACTTC. This chain links TRBV5-5 with TRBJ2-7; D might be TRBD2 (6 bases). Trimming took off 5 bases at V and 0 bases at J, with 18 bases between the two ends. This CDR3 comprises 16 residues. Germline CDR1 SGHKS, CDR2 YYEKEE (reference sequence). The full variable domain, in which reference TRBV5-5 and TRBJ2-7 provide the parts outside the CDR3, is DAGVTQSPTHLIKTRGQQVTLRCSPISGHKSVSWYQQVLGQGPQFIFQYYEKEERGRGNFPDRFSARQFPNYSSELNVNALLLGDSALYLCASRGPGASDSYEQYFGPGTRLTVT.

This clone was seen once. CDR3 DNA: TGTGCCAGCCGAAGGGGAGAAGGGAGGCCTGGGGCCAACGTCCTGACTTTC. Translation gives CASRRGEGRPGANVLTF. The gene calls are TRBV3-1 (or the pseudogene TRBV3-2) and TRBJ2-6; maybe TRBD2 (6 bases). The CDR3 consists of 17 residues. Trimming shortened V by 8 bases and J by 2 bases, and 19 bases separated the two germline ends. Looked up from germline, CDR1 is LGHDT and CDR2 is YNNKEL (reference sequence).

The chain couples TRBV2 to TRBJ1-1; 7 nucleotides align to TRBD1. The V gene end was trimmed by 4 bases and the J gene end by 4 bases; junction bases not matched to a gene: 12. Germline CDR1 and CDR2: SNHLY and FYNNEI. CDR3 length: 16 residues. CDR3 in DNA: TGTGCCAGCAGTGGGGGAACAGGGGAACGGGGCACTGAAGCTTTCTTT. Amino acid sequence: CASSGGTGERGTEAFF. Drawing the rest from reference TRBV2 and TRBJ1-1, the complete variable domain is EPEVTQTPSHQVTQMGQEVILRCVPISNHLYFYWYRQILGQKVEFLVSFYNNEISEKSEIFDDQFSVERPDGSNFTLKIRSTKLEDSAMYFCASSGGTGERGTEAFFGQGTRLTVV.

The chain joins TRBV15 to TRBJ2-7; perhaps TRBD1 as D (5 bases). The CDR3 contains 14 residues. Trimming removed 5 bases from V and 0 bases from J, with 11 bases in between. Germline CDR1 and CDR2: LNHNV and YYDKDF (reference sequence). The CDR3 here is CATSDSISSYEQYF. The DNA for the CDR3 is TGTGCCACCAGCGACAGTATCTCCTCCTACGAGCAGTACTTC.

The chain employs TRBV29-1 and TRBJ2-1, with TRBD2 matching over 10 bases. The CDR3 spans 14 residues. Germline values: CDR1 SQVTM, CDR2 ANQGSEA. J lost 9 bases, V lost 2 bases, and 7 bases had no gene match. The CDR3 reads CSVERPSGSGEQFF. CDR3 in DNA: TGCAGCGTTGAACGTCCTAGCGGGAGTGGTGAGCAGTTCTTC.

CDR3 coding DNA: TGTGCCAGCATCGAGAGGGGACTAGATTCCTACAATGAGCAGTTCTTC. It specifies CASIERGLDSYNEQFF. This chain uses TRBV2 with TRBJ2-1; 8 bases fit TRBD2. The germline V gene has CDR1 SNHLY and CDR2 FYNNEI. Trimming removed 7 bases from V and 1 base from J; junction bases left unmatched: 9. The CDR3 totals 16 residues.

J is TRBJ2-1 and V is TRBV30; D is possibly TRBD2 (6 bases). Germline lookup yields CDR1 GTSNPN and CDR2 SVGIG (reference sequence). This CDR3 region has 15 residues. V was pared by 1 base and J by 8 bases, with 18 bases between. The CDR3 nucleotides read TGTGCCTGGAGTGAGTACTTAGGAGGGCCCCATGAGCAGTTCTTC. It specifies CAWSEYLGGPHEQFF.

The chain is built from TRBV6-4 and TRBJ2-7; the match to TRBD2 covers 9 bases. V was pared by 5 bases and J by 2 bases, with 4 bases of the junction left unmatched. The CDR3 sequence is 14 residues long. The germline V gene encodes CDR1 MRHNA and CDR2 SNTAGT. The CDR3 region is CASSPSGNPYEQYF. CDR3 nucleotides: TGTGCCAGCAGTCCTAGCGGGAACCCCTACGAGCAGTACTTC.

The chain has TRBV27 and TRBJ2-2; 8 positions match TRBD2. This CDR3 contains 14 residues. Germline CDR1 is MNHEY and CDR2 is SMNVEV (reference sequence). The V and J ends lost 5 bases and 9 bases, in that order; junction bases with no gene match: 8. The chain's CDR3 is CASSGTRDSWELFF. The CDR3 nucleotides read TGTGCCAGCAGTGGGACTAGGGATTCATGGGAGCTGTTTTTT.